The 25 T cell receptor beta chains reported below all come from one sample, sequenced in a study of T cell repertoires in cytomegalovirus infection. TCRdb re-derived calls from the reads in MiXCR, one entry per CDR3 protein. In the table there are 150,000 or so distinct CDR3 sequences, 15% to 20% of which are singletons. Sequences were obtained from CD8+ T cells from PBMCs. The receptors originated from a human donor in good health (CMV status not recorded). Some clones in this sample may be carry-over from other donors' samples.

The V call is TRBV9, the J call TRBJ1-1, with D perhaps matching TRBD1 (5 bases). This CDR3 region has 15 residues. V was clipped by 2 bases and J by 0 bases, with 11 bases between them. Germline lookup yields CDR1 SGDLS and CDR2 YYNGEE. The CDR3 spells CASSVVDSLNTEAFF. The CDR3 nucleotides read TGTGCCAGCAGCGTTGTCGACAGTCTGAACACTGAAGCTTTCTTT.

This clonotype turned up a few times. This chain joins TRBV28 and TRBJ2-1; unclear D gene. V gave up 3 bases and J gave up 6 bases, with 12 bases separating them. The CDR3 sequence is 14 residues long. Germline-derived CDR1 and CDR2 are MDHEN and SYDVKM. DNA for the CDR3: TGTGCCAGCAGTTTCAATTTACCCAGCAATGAGCAGTTCTTC. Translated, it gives CASSFNLPSNEQFF.

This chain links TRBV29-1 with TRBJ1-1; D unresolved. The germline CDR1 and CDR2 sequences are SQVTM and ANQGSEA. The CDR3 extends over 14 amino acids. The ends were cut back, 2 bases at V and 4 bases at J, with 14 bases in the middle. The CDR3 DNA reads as TGCAGCGTTGAACCCGCCAGTATAGGCACTGAAGCTTTCTTT. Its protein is CSVEPASIGTEAFF.

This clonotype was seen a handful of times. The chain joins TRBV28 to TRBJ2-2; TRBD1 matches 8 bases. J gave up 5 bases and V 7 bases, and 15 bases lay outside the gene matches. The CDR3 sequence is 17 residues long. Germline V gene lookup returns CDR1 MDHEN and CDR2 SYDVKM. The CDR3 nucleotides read TGTGCCAGCACTCCAGGGGGCCTTCTCTTAATAACCGGGGAGCTGTTTTTT. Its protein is CASTPGGLLLITGELFF.

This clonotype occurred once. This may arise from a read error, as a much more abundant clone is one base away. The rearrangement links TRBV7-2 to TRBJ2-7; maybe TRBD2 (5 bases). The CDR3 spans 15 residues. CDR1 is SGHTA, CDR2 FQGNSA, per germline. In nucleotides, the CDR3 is TGTGCCAGCAGCCCGCCCCCCGGGATACCCTACGAGCGGTACTTC. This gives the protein CASSPPPGIPYERYF.

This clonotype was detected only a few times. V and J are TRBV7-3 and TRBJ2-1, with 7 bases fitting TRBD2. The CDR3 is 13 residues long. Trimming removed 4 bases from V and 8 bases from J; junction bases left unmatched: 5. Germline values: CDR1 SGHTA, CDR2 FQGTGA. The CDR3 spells CASSSGGRDEQFF. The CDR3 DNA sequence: TGTGCCAGCAGCTCCGGGGGGAGGGATGAGCAGTTCTTC.

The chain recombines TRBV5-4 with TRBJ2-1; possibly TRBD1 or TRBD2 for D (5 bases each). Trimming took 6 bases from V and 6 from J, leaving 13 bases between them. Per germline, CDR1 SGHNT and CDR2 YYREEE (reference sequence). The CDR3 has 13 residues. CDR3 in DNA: TGTGCCAGCATGACGAGGGGCCCCAATGAGCAGTTCTTC. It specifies CASMTRGPNEQFF.

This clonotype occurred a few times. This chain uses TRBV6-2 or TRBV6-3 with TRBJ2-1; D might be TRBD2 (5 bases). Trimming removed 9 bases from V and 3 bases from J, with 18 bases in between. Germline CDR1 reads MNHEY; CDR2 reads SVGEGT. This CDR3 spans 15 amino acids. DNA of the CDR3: TGTGCCAGTATACCCTCTCCGGGAAGCTACAATGAGCAGTTCTTC. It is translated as CASIPSPGSYNEQFF.

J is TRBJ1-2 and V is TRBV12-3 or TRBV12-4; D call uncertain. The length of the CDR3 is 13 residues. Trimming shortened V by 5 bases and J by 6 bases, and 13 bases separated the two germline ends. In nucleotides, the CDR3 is TGTGCCAGCAGTCCCGCCGGGGTCCATGGCTACACCTTC. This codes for CASSPAGVHGYTF.

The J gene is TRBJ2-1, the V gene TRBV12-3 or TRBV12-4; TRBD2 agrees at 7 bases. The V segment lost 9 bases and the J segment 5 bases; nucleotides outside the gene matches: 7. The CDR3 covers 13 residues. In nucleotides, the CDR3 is TGTGCCAGTAAGAGCGGGGACCACAATGAGCAGTTCTTC. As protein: CASKSGDHNEQFF.

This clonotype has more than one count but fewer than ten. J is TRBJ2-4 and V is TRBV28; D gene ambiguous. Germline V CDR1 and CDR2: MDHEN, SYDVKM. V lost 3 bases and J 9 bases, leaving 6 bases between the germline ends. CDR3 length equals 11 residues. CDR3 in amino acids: CASSLGGIQYF. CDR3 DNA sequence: TGTGCCAGCAGTTTGGGTGGCATTCAGTACTTC.

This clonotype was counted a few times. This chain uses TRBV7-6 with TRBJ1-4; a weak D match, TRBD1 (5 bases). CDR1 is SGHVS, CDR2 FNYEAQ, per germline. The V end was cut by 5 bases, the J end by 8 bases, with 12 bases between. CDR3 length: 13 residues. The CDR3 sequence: CASSPTGREKLFF. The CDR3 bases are TGTGCCAGCAGCCCGACGGGGCGCGAAAAACTGTTTTTT.

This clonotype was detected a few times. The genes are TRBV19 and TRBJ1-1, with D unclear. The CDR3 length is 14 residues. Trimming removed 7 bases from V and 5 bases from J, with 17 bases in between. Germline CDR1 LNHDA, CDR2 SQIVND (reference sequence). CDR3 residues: CASIVGVGGTEAFF. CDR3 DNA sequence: TGTGCCAGTATAGTCGGGGTCGGAGGGACTGAAGCTTTCTTT.

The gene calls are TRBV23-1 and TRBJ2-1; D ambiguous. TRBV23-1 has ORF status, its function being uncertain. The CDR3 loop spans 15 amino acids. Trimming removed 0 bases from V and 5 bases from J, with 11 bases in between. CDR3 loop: CASSQSYGYNNEQFF. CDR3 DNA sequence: TGCGCCAGCAGTCAATCGTATGGGTATAACAATGAGCAGTTCTTC.

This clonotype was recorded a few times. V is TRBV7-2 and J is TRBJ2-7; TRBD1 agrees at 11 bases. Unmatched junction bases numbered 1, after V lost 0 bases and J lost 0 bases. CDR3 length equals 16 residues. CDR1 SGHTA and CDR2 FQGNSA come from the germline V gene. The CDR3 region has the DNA TGTGCCAGCAGCTTAGCCGGACAGGGGGCCTCCTACGAGCAGTACTTC. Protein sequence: CASSLAGQGASYEQYF.

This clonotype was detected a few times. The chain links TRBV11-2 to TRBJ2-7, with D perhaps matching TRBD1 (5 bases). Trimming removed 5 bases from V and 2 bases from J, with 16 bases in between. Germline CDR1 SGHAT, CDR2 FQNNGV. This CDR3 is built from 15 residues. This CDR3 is CASSQGDGSTYEQYF. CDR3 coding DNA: TGTGCCAGCAGCCAGGGTGACGGCAGCACCTACGAGCAGTACTTC.

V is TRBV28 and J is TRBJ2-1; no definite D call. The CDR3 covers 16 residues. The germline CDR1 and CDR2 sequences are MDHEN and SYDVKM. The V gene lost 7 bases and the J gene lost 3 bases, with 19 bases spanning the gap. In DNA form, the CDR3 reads TGTGCCAGCACCCCGTTGGGTCGGCGATTCTACAATGAGCAGTTCTTC. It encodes CASTPLGRRFYNEQFF.

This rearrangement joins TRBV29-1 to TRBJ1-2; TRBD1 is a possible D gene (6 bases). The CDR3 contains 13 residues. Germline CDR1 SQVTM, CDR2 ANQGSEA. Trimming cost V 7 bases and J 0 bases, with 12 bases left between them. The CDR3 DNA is TGCAGCGCCCGGACAGATTCTAACTATGGCTACACCTTC. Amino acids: CSARTDSNYGYTF.

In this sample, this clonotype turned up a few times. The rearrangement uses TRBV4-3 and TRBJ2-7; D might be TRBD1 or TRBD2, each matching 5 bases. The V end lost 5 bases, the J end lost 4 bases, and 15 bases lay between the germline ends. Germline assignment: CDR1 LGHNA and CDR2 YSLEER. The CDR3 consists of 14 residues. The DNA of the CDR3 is TGCGCCAGCAGCTTTTATGGGGGAGAATACGAGCAGTACTTC. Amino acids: CASSFYGGEYEQYF.

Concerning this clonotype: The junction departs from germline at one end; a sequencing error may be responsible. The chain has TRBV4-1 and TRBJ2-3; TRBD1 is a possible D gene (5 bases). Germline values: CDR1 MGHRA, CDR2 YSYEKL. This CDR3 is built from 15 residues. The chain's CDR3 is CASSLRQTSGDTQYF. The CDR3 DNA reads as TGTGCCAGCAGCCTGAGACAGACCTCCGGAGATACGCAGTATTTT.

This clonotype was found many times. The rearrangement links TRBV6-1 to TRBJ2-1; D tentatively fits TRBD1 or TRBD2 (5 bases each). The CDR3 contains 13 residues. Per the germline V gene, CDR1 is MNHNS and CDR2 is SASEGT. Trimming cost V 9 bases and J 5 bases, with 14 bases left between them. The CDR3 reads CASRRDAHNEQFF. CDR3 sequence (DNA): TGTGCCAGTAGACGGGACGCTCACAATGAGCAGTTCTTC.

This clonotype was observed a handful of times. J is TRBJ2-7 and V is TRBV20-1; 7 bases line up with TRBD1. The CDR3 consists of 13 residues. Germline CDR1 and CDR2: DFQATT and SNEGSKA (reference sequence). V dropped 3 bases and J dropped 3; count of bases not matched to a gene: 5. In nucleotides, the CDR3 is TGCAGTGCTAGGTGGGGACAGAACTACGAGCAGTACTTC. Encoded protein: CSARWGQNYEQYF.

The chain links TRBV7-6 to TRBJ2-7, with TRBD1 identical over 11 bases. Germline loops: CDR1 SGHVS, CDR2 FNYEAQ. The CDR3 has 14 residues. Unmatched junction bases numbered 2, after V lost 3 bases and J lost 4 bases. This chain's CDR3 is CASSFGTGGYEQYF. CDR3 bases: TGTGCCAGCAGCTTTGGGACAGGGGGTTACGAGCAGTACTTC.

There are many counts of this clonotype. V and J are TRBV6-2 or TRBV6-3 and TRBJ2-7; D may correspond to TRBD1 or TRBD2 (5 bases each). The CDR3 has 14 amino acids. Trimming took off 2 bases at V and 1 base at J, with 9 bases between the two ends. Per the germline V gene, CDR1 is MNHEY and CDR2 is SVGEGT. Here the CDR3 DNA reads TGTGCCAGCAGTTACGGGGGTGGATCCTACGAGCAGTACTTC. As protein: CASSYGGGSYEQYF.

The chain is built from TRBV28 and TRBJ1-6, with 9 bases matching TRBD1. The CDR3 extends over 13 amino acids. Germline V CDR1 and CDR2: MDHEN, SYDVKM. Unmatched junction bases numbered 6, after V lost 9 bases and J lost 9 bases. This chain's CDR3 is CASGTGGGSPLHF. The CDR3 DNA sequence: TGTGCCAGTGGTACAGGGGGCGGTTCACCCCTCCACTTT.